What follows is one TCR beta chain and its context. What it binds is unknown. These data are taken from a study of identifying expanded T cells in peripheral blood. The CDR3 totals 13 residues. Per the germline V gene, CDR1 is MNHEY and CDR2 is SVGAGI. Between the trimmed V and J ends, which lost 6 bases and 2 bases, there was a span of 8 bases. Overall study findings and caveats: Across healthy donors, higher total template counts meant significantly greater roughly two-week count variance. Differentially abundant clones: roughly 1.2 between replicates, about 15 at 2 to 3 weeks, approximately 18 at four.

Using immunoSEQ multiplex PCR, the repertoire was profiled, and TCRdb retains in-frame clones only, with some absent. The repertoire holds 81,000 or so clones, with over 80% as singletons. The sample consisted of blood. The TCR sequence derives from a person aged 18-69 years in good health. This chain joins TRBV6-5 and TRBJ1-5; TRBD1 might be the D (5 bases). The CDR3 DNA is TGTGCCAGCAGGATGACAGGCAATCAGCCCCAGCATTTT. This encodes CASRMTGNQPQHF.